These T cell receptor beta chains were read from a single sample in a study of cytomegalovirus exposure and HLA in healthy donors. Only in-frame clones appear in the TCRdb table, and some are missing; sequencing was by immunoSEQ multiplex PCR. The data contain approximately 90,000 clones, roughly 77% of them singletons. Sample: PBMCs. The receptors stem from a man between 40 and 49 years old in good health and CMV-seronegative. Both conserved end residues are part of each CDR3. A D gene is named only where the DNA matches it firmly. Only part of the rows carry a size: once, few, many, or a class if the clone is expanded.

TRBD1	TRBV2	.	TRBJ1-1	TGTGCCAGCAGTGGAGGGACAGCGGGCACTGAAGCTTTCTTT	CASSGGTAGTEAFF
TRBD1	TRBV6-1	.	TRBJ1-1	TGTGCCAGCAGCTCCAGACAGGGGAGGACTGAAGCTTTCTTT	CASSSRQGRTEAFF
TRBD1	TRBV6-6	.	TRBJ1-2	TGTGCCAGCAGTCAGTTGCGACAGGGCGGCTACACCTTC	CASSQLRQGGYTF
.	TRBV9	once	TRBJ1-2	TGTGCCAGCAGCGTAGGGACAGCTAACTATGGCTACACCTTC	CASSVGTANYGYTF
.	TRBV30	.	TRBJ2-6	TGTGCCTGGAGTGTACAGGACGTCCTGACTTTC	CAWSVQDVLTF
.	TRBV6-5	.	TRBJ2-1	TGTGCCAGCAGGCTGGATGGTATGCGGTACAATGAGCAGTTCTTC	CASRLDGMRYNEQFF
TRBD1	TRBV11-2	.	TRBJ1-2	TGTGCCAGCAGCGTAACAGGGGGCCGAGACTATGGCTACACCTTC	CASSVTGGRDYGYTF
TRBD2	TRBV11-2	.	TRBJ2-6	TGTGCCAGCAGATCGGGACTAGATAAAGCTCGTGGGGCCAACGTCCTGACTTTC	CASRSGLDKARGANVLTF
.	TRBV19	.	TRBJ1-2	TGTGCCAGTAGTAGACAGATATCCTCCTATGGCTACACCTTC	CASSRQISSYGYTF
TRBD2	TRBV4-2	.	TRBJ2-7	TGTGCCAGCAGCTTACGGACTAGCGGGAATACCTACGAGCAGTACTTC	CASSLRTSGNTYEQYF
TRBD1	TRBV19	.	TRBJ2-2	TGTGCCAGTAGTAGATCGACAGGGTATGGCACCGGGGAGCTGTTTTTT	CASSRSTGYGTGELFF
TRBD1	TRBV29-1	.	TRBJ2-3	TGCAGCGTTTTTGCCGGGACAGGGGGGACAGATACGCAGTATTTT	CSVFAGTGGTDTQYF
TRBD1	TRBV6-5	.	TRBJ2-5	TGTGCCAGCAGACGAGAGACAGGGTTGGGGGAGACCCAGTACTTC	CASRRETGLGETQYF
.	TRBV9	.	TRBJ1-2	TGTGCCAGCAGCGTAGCTCTCGGCAGGCTTGGCTACACCTTC	CASSVALGRLGYTF
.	TRBV6-5	.	TRBJ1-2	TGTGCCAGCACCCCGACCGGCAGGGGCTATGGCTACACCTTC	CASTPTGRGYGYTF